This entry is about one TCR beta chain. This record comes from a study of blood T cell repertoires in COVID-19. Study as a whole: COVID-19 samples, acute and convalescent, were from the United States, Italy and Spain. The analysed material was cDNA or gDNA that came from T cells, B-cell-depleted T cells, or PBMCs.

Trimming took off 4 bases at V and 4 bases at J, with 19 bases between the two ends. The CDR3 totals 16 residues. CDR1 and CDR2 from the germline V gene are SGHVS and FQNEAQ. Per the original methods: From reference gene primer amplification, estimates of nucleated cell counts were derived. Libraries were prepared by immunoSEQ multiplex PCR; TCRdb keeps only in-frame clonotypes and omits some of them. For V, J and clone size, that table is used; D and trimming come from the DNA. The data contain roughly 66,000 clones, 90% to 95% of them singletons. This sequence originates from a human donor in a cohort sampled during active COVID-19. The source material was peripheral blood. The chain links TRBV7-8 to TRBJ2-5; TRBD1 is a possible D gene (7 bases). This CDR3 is CASSSNAGQLLETQYF. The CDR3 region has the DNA TGTGCCAGCAGCTCAAACGCGGGACAGCTACTAGAGACCCAGTACTTC.